This T cell receptor (beta chain) was documented in a study of molecular identifiers for immune sequencing clone quantification. This clonotype appeared many times. MiXCR, applied by TCRdb to the PCR reads, yields one record per CDR3 protein. The repertoire consists of around 320,000 distinct CDR3 sequences, with roughly a quarter occurring once and the leading ten covering roughly 0.7%. The J segment lost 0 bases and the V segment lost 2 bases, leaving 10 bases of the junction unmatched. Germline CDR1 and CDR2: SGHKS and YYEKEE (reference sequence). The CDR3 loop spans 18 amino acids. This TCR was recovered from a human donor in good health. Some libraries in this study had Jurkat cell RNA spiked in. V gene TRBV5-5 combines with J gene TRBJ2-5, with TRBD2 matching over 10 bases. Specimen: naive CD8+ T cells from blood, with Jurkat cell RNA spiked in. Regarding subset: FACS-sorted CD8+CD4-CCR7+CD45RA+ naive T cells. The CDR3 DNA sequence: TGTGCCAGCAGCTTTGGGGCAGGACTAGCGGCGTACCAAGAGACCCAGTACTTC. It codes for CASSFGAGLAAYQETQYF.